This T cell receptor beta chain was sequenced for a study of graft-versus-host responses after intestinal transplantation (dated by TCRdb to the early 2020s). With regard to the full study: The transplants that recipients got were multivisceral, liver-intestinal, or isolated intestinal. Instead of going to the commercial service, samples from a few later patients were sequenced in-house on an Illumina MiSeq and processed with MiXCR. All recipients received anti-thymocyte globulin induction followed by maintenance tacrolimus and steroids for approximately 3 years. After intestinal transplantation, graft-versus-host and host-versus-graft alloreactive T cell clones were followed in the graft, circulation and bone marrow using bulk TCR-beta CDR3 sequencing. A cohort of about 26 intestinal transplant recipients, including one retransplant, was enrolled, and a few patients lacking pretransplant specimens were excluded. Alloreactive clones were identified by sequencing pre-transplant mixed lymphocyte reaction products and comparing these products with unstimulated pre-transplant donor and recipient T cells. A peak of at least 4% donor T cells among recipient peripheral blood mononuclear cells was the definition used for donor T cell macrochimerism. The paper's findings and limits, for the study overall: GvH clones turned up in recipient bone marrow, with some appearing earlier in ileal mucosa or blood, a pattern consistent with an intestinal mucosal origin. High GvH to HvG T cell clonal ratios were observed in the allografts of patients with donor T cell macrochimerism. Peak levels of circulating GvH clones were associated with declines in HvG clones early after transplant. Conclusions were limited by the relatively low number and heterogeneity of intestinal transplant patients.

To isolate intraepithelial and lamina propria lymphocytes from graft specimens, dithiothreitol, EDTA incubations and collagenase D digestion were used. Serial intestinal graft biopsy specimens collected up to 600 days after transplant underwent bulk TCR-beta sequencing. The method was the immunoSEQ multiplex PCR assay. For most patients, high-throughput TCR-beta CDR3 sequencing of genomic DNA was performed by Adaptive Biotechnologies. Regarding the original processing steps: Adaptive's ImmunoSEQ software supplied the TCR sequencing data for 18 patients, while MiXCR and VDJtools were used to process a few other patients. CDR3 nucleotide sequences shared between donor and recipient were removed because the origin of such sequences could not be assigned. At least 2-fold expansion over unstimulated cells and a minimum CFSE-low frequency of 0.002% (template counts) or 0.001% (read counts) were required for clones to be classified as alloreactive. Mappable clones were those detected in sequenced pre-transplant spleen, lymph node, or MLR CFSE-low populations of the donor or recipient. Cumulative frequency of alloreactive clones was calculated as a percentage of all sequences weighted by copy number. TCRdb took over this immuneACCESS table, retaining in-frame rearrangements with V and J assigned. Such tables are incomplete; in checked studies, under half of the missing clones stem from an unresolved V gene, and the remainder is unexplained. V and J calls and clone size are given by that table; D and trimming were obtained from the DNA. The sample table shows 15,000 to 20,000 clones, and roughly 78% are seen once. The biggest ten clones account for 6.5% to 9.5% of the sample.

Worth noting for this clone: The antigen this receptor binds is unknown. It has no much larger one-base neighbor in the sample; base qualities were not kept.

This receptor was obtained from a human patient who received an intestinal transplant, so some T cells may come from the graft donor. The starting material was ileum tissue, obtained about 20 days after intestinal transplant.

CDR3 region: CASSSGGGNEKLFF. The sequenced DNA: TGCGCCAGCAGCTCCGGGGGGGGTAATGAAAAACTGTTTTTT. The chain links TRBV5-1 with TRBJ1-4; a tentative D match to TRBD1 spans 5 bases. The CDR3 runs 14 residues from the cysteine to the phenylalanine. Only the CDR3 DNA is retained, 42 bases long and in frame from the first base. Looking up the germline V gene yields CDR1 SGHRS and CDR2 YFSETQ. Trimming costs V 3 bases and J 4 bases, and their ends lie 10 bases apart.